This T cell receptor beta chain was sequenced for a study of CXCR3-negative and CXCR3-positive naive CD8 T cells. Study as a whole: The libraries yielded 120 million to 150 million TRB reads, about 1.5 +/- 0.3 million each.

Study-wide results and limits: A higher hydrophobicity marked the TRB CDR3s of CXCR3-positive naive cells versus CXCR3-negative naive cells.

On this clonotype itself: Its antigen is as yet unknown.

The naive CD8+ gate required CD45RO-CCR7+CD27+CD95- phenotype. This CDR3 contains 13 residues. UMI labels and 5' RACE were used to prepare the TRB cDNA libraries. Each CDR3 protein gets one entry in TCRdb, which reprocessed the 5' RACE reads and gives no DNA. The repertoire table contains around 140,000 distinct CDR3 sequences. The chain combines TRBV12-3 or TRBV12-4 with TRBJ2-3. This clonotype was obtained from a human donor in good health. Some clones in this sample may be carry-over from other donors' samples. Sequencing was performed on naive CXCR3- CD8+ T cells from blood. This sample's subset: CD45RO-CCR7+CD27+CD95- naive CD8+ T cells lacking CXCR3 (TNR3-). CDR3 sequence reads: CASSLAEADTQYF.